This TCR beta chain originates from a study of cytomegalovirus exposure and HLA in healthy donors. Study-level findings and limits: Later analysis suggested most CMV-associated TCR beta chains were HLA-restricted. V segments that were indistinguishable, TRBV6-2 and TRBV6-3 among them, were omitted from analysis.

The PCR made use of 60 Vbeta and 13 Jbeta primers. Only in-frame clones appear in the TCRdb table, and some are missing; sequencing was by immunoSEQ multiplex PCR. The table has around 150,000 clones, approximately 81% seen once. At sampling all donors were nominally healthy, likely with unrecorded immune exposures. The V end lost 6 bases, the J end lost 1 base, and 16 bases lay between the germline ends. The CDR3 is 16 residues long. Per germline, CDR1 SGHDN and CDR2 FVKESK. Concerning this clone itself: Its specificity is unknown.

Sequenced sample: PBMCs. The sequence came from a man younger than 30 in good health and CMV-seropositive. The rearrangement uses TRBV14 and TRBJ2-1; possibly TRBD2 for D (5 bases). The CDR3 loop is CASRRGPEWSYNEQFF. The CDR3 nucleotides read TGTGCCAGCAGAAGAGGGCCCGAGTGGTCCTACAATGAGCAGTTCTTC. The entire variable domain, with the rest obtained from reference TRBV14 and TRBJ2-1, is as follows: EAGVTQFPSHSVIEKGQTVTLRCDPISGHDNLYWYRRVMGKEIKFLLHFVKESKQDESGMPNNRFLAERTGGTYSTLKVQPAELEDSGVYFCASRRGPEWSYNEQFFGPGTRLTVL.